This T cell receptor beta chain was recovered during a study of cytomegalovirus exposure and HLA in healthy donors. Study-level findings and limits: A later analysis reported that several of the most significant clusters appeared to be linked to common viral pathogens, among them Epstein-Barr virus.

Both 60 Vbeta primers and 13 Jbeta primers went into the PCR. TCRdb's table, derived via immunoSEQ multiplex PCR, lists solely in-frame clones and lacks some. Of about 50,000 clones listed, about 81% are singletons. This clone was detected a few times. Its specificity is not known. The germline gene is not matched at one end of the junction; a read error may be the cause. The CDR3 length is 14 residues. Germline V CDR1 and CDR2: MNHEY, SVGAGI. This rearrangement joins TRBV6-5 to TRBJ2-7; 10 bases align to TRBD2. This TCR was recovered from a boy younger than 18 in good health and CMV-seropositive. Sequencing was done on a sample of PBMCs. The CDR3 here is CASSSASGGSKQYF. The DNA for the CDR3 is TGTGCCAGCAGTTCGGCTAGCGGGGGAAGTAAGCAATACTTC.